This TCR beta chain was identified during a study of T-cell reconstitution after alpha-beta-depleted transplantation in children. There are a few counts of this clonotype. This CDR3 has 16 residues. V lost 0 bases to trimming and J lost 3 bases; unmatched junction nucleotides: 2. The germline CDR1 and CDR2 sequences are MNHNS and SASEGT. TCRbeta library construction was performed incorporating unique molecular identifiers. TCRdb reprocessed the PCR reads with MiXCR, giving one entry per CDR3 protein. This table holds some 500,000 distinct CDR3 sequences, approximately 30% found once. This chain uses TRBV6-1 with TRBJ2-3, with TRBD1 matching over 11 bases. This receptor was taken from a human donor who donated a stem cell graft to a child with aplastic anemia. This material consisted of PBMCs from the stem cell graft donor, taken from the stem cell graft. The CDR3: CASSEAGTGGTDTQYF. CDR3 nucleotides: TGTGCCAGCAGTGAAGCTGGGACAGGGGGTACAGATACGCAGTATTTT.